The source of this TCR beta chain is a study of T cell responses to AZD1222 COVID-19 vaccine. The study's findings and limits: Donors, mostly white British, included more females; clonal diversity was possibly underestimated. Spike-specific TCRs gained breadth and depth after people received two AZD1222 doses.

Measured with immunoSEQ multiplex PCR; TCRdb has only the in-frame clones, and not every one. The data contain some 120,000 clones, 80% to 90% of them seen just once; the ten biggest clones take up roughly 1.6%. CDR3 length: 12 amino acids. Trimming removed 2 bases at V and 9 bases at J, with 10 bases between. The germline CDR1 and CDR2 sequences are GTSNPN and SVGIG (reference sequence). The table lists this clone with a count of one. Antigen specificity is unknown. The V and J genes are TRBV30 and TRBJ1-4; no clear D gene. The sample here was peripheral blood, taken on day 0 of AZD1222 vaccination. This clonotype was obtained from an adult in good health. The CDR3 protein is CAWSTPPQKLFF. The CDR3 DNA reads TGTGCCTGGAGTACCCCTCCCCAAAAACTGTTTTTT.